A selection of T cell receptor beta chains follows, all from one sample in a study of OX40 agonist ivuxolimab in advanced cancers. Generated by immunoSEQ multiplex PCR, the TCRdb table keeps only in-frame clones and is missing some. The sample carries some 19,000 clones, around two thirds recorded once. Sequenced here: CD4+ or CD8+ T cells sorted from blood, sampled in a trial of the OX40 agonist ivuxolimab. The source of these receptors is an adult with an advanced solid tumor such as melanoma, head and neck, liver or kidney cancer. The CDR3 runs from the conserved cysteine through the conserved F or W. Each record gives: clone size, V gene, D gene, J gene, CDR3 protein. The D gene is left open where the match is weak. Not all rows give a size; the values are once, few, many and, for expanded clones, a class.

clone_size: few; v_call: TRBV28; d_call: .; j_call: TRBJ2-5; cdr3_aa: CASSWEETQYF
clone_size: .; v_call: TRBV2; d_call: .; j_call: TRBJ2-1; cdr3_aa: CASSERGRIHEQFF
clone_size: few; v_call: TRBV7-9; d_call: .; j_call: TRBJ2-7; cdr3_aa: CASSLDTYEQYF
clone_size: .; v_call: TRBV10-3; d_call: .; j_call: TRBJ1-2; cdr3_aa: CAIKESGHYYGYTF
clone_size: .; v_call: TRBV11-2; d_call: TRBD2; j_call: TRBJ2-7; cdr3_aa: CASSLRGSGRADDEQYF
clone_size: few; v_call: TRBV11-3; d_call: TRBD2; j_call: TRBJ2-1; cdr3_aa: CASSLAGRAGNEQFF
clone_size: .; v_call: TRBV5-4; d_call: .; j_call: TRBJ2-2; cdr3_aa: CASTYSRDGNTGELFF
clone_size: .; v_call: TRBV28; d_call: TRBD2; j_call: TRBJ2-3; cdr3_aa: CASTRLAGGTDTQYF
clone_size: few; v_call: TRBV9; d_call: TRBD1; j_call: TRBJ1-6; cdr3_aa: CASSVDLGGGDNSPLHF
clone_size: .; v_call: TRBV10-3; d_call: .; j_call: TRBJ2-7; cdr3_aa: CATSEPPGTEQYF
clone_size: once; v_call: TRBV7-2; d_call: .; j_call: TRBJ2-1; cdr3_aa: CASTTLGPEYEQFF
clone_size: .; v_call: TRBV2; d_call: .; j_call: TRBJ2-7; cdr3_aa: CASSDLSPEQYF
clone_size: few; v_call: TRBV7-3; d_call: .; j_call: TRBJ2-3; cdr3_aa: CASSPGFGTDTQYF
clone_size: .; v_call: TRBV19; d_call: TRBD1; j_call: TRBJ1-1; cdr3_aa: CASSGDSRNTEAFF
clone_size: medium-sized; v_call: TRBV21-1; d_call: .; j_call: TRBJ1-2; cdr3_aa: CASSKVAYGYTF
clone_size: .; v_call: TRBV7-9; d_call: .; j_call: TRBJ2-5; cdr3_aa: CASSSLMIAVYQETQYF
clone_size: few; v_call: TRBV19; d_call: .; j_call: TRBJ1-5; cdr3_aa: CASSPWGALNQPQHF
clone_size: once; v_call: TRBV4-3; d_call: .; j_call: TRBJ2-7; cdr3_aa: CASSQDNGESDYEQYF
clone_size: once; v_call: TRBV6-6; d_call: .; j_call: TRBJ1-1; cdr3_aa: CASSYSPGTEAFF
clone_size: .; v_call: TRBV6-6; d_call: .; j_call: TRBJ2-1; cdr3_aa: CASNSGGNEQFF
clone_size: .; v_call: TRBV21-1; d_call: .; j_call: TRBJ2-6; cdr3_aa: CASSKKRGLSGANVLTF
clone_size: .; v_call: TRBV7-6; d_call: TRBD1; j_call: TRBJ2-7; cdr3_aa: CASSRGQASSYEQYF
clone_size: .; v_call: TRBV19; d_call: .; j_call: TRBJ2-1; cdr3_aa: CASSGPGRYTYNEQFF